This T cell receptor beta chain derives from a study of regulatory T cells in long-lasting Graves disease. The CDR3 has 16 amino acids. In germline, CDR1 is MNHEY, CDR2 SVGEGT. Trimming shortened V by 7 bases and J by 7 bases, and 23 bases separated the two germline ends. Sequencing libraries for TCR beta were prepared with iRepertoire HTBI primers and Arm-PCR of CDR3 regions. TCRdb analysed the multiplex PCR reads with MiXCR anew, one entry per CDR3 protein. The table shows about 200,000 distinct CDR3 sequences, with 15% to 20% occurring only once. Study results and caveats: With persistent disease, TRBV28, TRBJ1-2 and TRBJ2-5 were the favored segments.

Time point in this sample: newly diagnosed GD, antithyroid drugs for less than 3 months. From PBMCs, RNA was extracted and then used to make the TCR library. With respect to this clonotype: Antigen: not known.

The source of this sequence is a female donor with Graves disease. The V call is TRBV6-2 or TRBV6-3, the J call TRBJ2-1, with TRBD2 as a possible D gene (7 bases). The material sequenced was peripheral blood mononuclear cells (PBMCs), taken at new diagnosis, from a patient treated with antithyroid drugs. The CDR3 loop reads CASTLLGGGPKNEQFF. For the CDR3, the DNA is TGTGCCAGCACCCTCTTAGGGGGAGGGCCGAAGAATGAGCAGTTCTTC.